This T cell receptor (beta chain) was found in a study of T cell responses to AZD1222 COVID-19 vaccine. Trimming at V came to 1 base and at J to 5 bases, leaving 12 bases not matched to a gene. Germline values: CDR1 LNHNV, CDR2 YYDKDF (reference sequence). This CDR3 has 17 residues. Assay: immunoSEQ multiplex PCR; the TCRdb copy retains only in-frame clones and omits some. Of approximately 89,000 clones in the sample, about 88% were seen once. Regarding the study as a whole: Just 5 or 6 AZD1222 recipients tested seropositive at baseline. Two AZD1222 doses significantly raised spike-specific TCR breadth and depth over controls.

On this clone: Its matching antigen is unknown.

Sample: peripheral blood, taken on day 0 of AZD1222 vaccination. The gene calls are TRBV15 and TRBJ2-5; 8 positions match TRBD2. The receptor's source is an adult in good health. CDR3 bases: TGTGCCACCAGCAGAGTAAGAGGTAGCGGGGTGCGCGAGACCCAGTACTTC. Amino acid sequence: CATSRVRGSGVRETQYF.